A selection of T cell receptor beta chains follows, all from one sample in a study of T-cell reconstitution after alpha-beta-depleted transplantation in children. TCRdb fed the PCR reads into MiXCR, producing one record per CDR3 protein. The table records around 580,000 distinct CDR3 sequences, about 23% of them present only once. The sequences come from PBMCs, mostly from graft donor cells, collected 360 days after TCRalphabeta/CD19-depleted stem cell transplant. All receptors derive from a boy under three years old who had a stem cell transplant for acute myeloid leukemia, so the T cells may come from the graft donor. Both conserved end residues are part of each CDR3. Expanded clones are given a class, and other clones once, few, many or no size at all.

v_call cdr3_length clone_size cdr3_aa
TRBV10-3 13 . CAISLNPGTEAFF
TRBV21-1 13 . CATRGFREQPQHF
TRBV7-2 13 few CASSLTGVHEQYF
TRBV6-5 15 few CASSYEPTRTGELFF
TRBV6-5 16 . CASSYAGTGEYNEQFF
TRBV19 15 few CASSIDGGDTGELFF
TRBV3-1 14 . CASSQELGRPIQYF
TRBV11-2 17 . CASSLRLAGSQGNEQYF
TRBV28 13 . CASSWTRQGGYTF
TRBV7-2 14 . CASSPGLTTDTQYF
TRBV5-1 14 few CASSLPTRDYGYTF
TRBV20-1 11 . CSALTGTEAFF
TRBV12-3/TRBV12-4 14 . CASSPTSSWTEAFF
TRBV4-1 15 few CASSQAPGGGREAFF
TRBV7-3 14 . CASSQGITTDTQYF
TRBV4-3 15 . CASSHNRGLEEELFF
TRBV5-1 14 many CASSLDSGVNTIYF
TRBV12-3/TRBV12-4 15 many CASRTTSGGYNEQFF
TRBV20-1 13 many CSARRGTNEKLFF
TRBV12-3/TRBV12-4 16 . CASSFKGGSSYNEQFF
TRBV7-8 12 many CASSRDIDTQYF
TRBV29-1 13 few CSVEEGQGARAFF
TRBV3-1 14 . CASSYLGHYNEQFF
TRBV6-4 13 . CASKGKGAYEQYF
TRBV29-1 13 many CSGGTLSTDTQYF
TRBV7-2 15 . CASNYPGTTPGEQYF
TRBV29-1 13 many CSVGQGLVTEAFF
TRBV29-1 13 few CSVNGRANTEAFF
TRBV6-5 16 few CASSSTPGPRGYGYTF
TRBV7-8 16 many CASIKMTDYYTGELFF
TRBV15 16 once CATSRGPGVSYNEQFF
TRBV20-1 10 few CSAEVNEQFF
TRBV29-1 13 many CSVEQGVYNEQFF
TRBV6-5 16 many CASSYSAGVRQETQYF
TRBV12-3/TRBV12-4 13 many CASSLDLNTEAFF
TRBV20-1 13 . CSAWGGLNTEAFF
TRBV11-2 13 few CASSQRGSTEAFF
TRBV12-3/TRBV12-4 14 many CASSPTYSGGEQFF
TRBV9 15 many CASSVGGRGDTEAFF
TRBV29-1 12 many CSVPQGLNEQFF
TRBV20-1 17 . CSALQPGGGTPWDEQFF
TRBV10-3 15 . CAISDLDGSTDTQYF
TRBV24-1 15 once CATSDLVGAVETQYF